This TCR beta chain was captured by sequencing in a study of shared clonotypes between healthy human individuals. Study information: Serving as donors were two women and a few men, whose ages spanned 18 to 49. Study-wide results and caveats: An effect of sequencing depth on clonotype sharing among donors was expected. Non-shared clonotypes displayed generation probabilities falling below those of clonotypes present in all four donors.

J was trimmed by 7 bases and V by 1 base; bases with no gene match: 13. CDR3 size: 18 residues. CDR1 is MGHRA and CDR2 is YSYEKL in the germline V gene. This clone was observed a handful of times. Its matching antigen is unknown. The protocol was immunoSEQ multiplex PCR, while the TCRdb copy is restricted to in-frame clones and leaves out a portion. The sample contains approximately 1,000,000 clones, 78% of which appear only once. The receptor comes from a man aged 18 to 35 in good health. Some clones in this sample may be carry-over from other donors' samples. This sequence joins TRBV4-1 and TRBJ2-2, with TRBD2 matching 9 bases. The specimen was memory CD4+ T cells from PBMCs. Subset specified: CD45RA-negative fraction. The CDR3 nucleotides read TGCGCCAGCAGCCAAGGAGGAGGGCGGGAGGGCGGCGGCGGGGAGCTGTTTTTT. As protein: CASSQGGGREGGGGELFF.